The 22 T cell receptor beta chains below were found in one sample sequenced in a study of shared clonotypes between healthy human individuals. Terminally differentiated effector memory CD45RA+ cells were excluded by CCR7 positive selection of CD45RO-negative cells. Clones were read by immunoSEQ multiplex PCR, and TCRdb kept only the in-frame ones, dropping some. Here the sample spans hundreds of thousands of clones, around 96% being singletons. Sequenced material: naive CD8+ T cells sorted from blood. The receptors shown here come from a man aged 25 to 40 in good health.

The genes are TRBV2 and TRBJ2-5, with 8 bases matching TRBD1. V lost 6 bases and J lost 0; bases outside the gene matches: 6. The CDR3 sequence is 15 residues long. Germline CDR1 SNHLY, CDR2 FYNNEI. Here the CDR3 reads CASSSPGQDQETQYF. CDR3 bases: TGTGCCAGCAGCTCCCCGGGACAGGACCAAGAGACCCAGTACTTC.

The CDR3 is CASSSGSGKSSYEQYF. Written as DNA, the CDR3 is TGTGCCAGTAGCAGCGGTAGCGGGAAGAGCTCCTACGAGCAGTACTTC. V usage is TRBV19 and J usage is TRBJ2-7, with 8 bases fitting TRBD2. After removal of 6 bases from V and 0 bases from J, the junction contained 10 bases not matched to a gene. CDR1 is LNHDA and CDR2 is SQIVND in the germline V gene (reference sequence). The CDR3 sequence is 16 residues long.

Here the CDR3 reads CASSLEVLSTEQYF. CDR3 DNA: TGTGCCAGCAGCTTAGAAGTGCTATCTACCGAGCAGTACTTC. J is TRBJ2-7 and V is TRBV13; no clear D gene. The CDR3 runs 14 residues. Germline CDR1 PRHDT, CDR2 FYEKMQ (reference sequence). V was cut by 1 base and J by 6 bases, with 13 bases left in between.

The chain couples TRBV9 to TRBJ1-1, with D maybe TRBD1 (5 bases). Deletions cut 3 bases from V and 0 bases from J, with 12 bases between. CDR3 length: 15 amino acids. Germline values: CDR1 SGDLS, CDR2 YYNGEE. The CDR3 spells CASSADDSLNTEAFF. In nucleotides, the CDR3 is TGTGCCAGCAGCGCTGACGACAGCTTGAACACTGAAGCTTTCTTT.

This chain uses TRBV7-9 with TRBJ2-4, with D possibly TRBD1 on 6 matching bases. The V and J ends lost 5 bases and 2 bases respectively, with 16 bases between them. The length of the CDR3 is 16 residues. CDR1 and CDR2 (germline): SEHNR, FQNEAQ (reference sequence). CDR3: CASSTGQGRTKNIQYF. The CDR3 DNA reads TGTGCCAGCAGCACAGGGCAGGGGCGGACCAAAAACATTCAGTACTTC.

The chain has TRBV15 and TRBJ2-7; the match to TRBD2 covers 8 bases. Germline CDR1 and CDR2: LNHNV and YYDKDF (reference sequence). The CDR3 extends over 16 amino acids. Trimming took 0 bases from V and 5 from J; bases not matched to a gene: 9. CDR3 nucleotides: TGTGCCACCAGCAGAGATCCAGCGGGAGTAAACCACGAGCAGTACTTC. It specifies CATSRDPAGVNHEQYF.

In its sample, this clone was seen once. The chain carries TRBV10-2 and TRBJ1-2; D ambiguous. The CDR3 loop spans 14 amino acids. Trimming took 2 bases from V and 1 from J, leaving 8 bases between them. CDR1 is WSHSY and CDR2 is SAAADI in the germline V gene. The CDR3 loop is CASSEAGSNYGYTF. CDR3 in DNA: TGCGCCAGCAGTGAGGCGGGAAGTAACTATGGCTACACCTTC.

The CDR3 is CAIRLAGGSNEQFF. DNA for the CDR3: TGTGCCATCAGATTAGCGGGAGGTTCAAATGAGCAGTTCTTC. J is TRBJ2-1 and V is TRBV10-3; 10 bases match TRBD2. V shed 6 bases, J shed 7 bases, and the junction held 6 bases outside the gene matches. Germline lookup yields CDR1 ENHRY and CDR2 SYGVKD. This CDR3 comprises 14 residues.

This rearrangement joins TRBV10-2 to TRBJ2-2; 8 bases agree with TRBD2. V trimming: 10 bases; J trimming: 5 bases; junction bases outside the gene matches: 9. The CDR3 sequence is 14 residues long. Germline loops: CDR1 WSHSY, CDR2 SAAADI. The CDR3 DNA follows: TGCGCCACCTCAAGCGGGAGATGGACCGGGGAGCTGTTTTTT. It yields the protein CATSSGRWTGELFF.

The CDR3 bases are TGTGCCAGCAGCTCACCTAGAGACCGGGACAGGGGAGCGTCCGGGGAGCTGTTTTTT. It is translated as CASSSPRDRDRGASGELFF. The rearrangement links TRBV7-9 to TRBJ2-2; 10 bases fit TRBD1. The CDR3 runs to 19 residues. The V gene end was trimmed by 4 bases and the J gene end by 6 bases; junction bases not matched to a gene: 17. Germline CDR1 SEHNR, CDR2 FQNEAQ (reference sequence).

The gene calls are TRBV10-1 and TRBJ1-1; possibly TRBD1 for D (6 bases). Trimming stripped 4 bases from V and 0 bases from J, with 21 bases between. The CDR3 length is 18 residues. Germline V gene sequence: CDR1 WNHNN, CDR2 SYGVQD (reference sequence). The CDR3 loop reads CASSGAPTSTGMNTEAFF. The CDR3 bases are TGCGCCAGCAGTGGGGCACCCACTTCCACAGGGATGAACACTGAAGCTTTCTTT.

The chain links TRBV4-1 to TRBJ2-7; 8 bases line up with TRBD1. The CDR3 sequence is 15 residues long. V shed 0 bases, J shed 4 bases, and the junction held 5 bases outside the gene matches. Germline lookup yields CDR1 MGHRA and CDR2 YSYEKL. The CDR3 DNA sequence: TGCGCCAGCAGCCAAGACCGGACAGGGTTTTACGAGCAGTACTTC. This translates into CASSQDRTGFYEQYF.

The rearrangement uses TRBV5-5 and TRBJ2-1; D might be TRBD1 (6 bases). This CDR3 region has 14 residues. Germline-derived CDR1 and CDR2 are SGHKS and YYEKEE (reference sequence). Trimming removed 4 bases at V and 8 bases at J, with 16 bases between. The DNA for the CDR3 is TGTGCCAGCAGCATTGGGGGCAACGGCGATGAGCAGTTCTTC. Residues: CASSIGGNGDEQFF.

The rearrangement links TRBV7-6 to TRBJ2-1, with 8 bases fitting TRBD2. Germline CDR1 reads SGHVS; CDR2 reads FNYEAQ. This CDR3 has 16 amino acids. The ends lost 1 base at V and 7 bases at J; junction bases unmatched: 9. The CDR3, as DNA: TGTGCCAGCAGCTTAGGGTGGGAAGCGGGAGTTAATGAGCAGTTCTTC. As protein: CASSLGWEAGVNEQFF.

This clone was detected only once. The CDR3 region is CASSISGSTNEQFF. As DNA, the CDR3 is TGTGCCAGTAGTATTTCGGGCAGCACTAATGAGCAGTTCTTC. J is TRBJ2-1 and V is TRBV19; D is unclear. The CDR3 sequence is 14 residues long. V was shortened by 3 bases and J by 7 bases, with 13 bases between the two germline ends. Germline V CDR1 and CDR2: LNHDA, SQIVND (reference sequence).

This chain connects TRBV7-9 to TRBJ1-2; D remains unclear. The CDR3 loop spans 13 amino acids. V shed 3 bases and J shed 6 bases, with 11 bases lying between them. Germline V lookup: CDR1 SEHNR, CDR2 FQNEAQ (reference sequence). The CDR3 protein is CASSFILTDGYTF. The CDR3 DNA reads TGTGCCAGCAGCTTCATCCTCACGGATGGCTACACCTTC.

The chain couples TRBV21-1 to TRBJ2-1; TRBD2 is the table's D call and was not checked against the DNA. TRBV21-1 is given as a pseudogene. The CDR3 length is 18 residues. CDR3 protein: CASSKEEREVLGPNEQFF. The DNA for the CDR3 is TGTGCCAGCAGCAAAGAGGAGCGGGAGGTCCTGGGCCCCAATGAGCAGTTCTTC.

The chain employs TRBV15 and TRBJ2-7; D is tentatively TRBD1 or TRBD2 (5 bases each). This CDR3 spans 13 amino acids. CDR1 and CDR2 from the germline V gene are LNHNV and YYDKDF (reference sequence). V shed 5 bases and J shed 3 bases, with 11 bases lying between them. The CDR3 loop reads CATSVGDSYEQYF. Written as DNA, the CDR3 is TGTGCCACCAGCGTGGGGGATAGCTACGAGCAGTACTTC.

This rearrangement joins TRBV2 to TRBJ2-5; TRBD1 matches 8 bases. The CDR3 loop spans 14 amino acids. V lost 6 bases, J lost 7 bases, and 10 bases stayed unmatched. The germline gives CDR1 SNHLY, CDR2 FYNNEI. CDR3 nucleotide sequence: TGTGCCAGCAGAGGCCCAGACAGGGGTCTGACCCAGTACTTC. Translating gives CASRGPDRGLTQYF.

V usage is TRBV9 and J usage is TRBJ1-2; D not certain. CDR1 and CDR2 (germline): SGDLS, YYNGEE. Deletions cut 0 bases from V and 0 bases from J, with 15 bases between. The CDR3 consists of 17 residues. The DNA of the CDR3 is TGTGCCAGCAGCGTAGCGTCCGGGCCAACCTCTAACTATGGCTACACCTTC. This codes for CASSVASGPTSNYGYTF.

The gene calls are TRBV5-4 and TRBJ1-1, with 9 bases fitting TRBD1. The length of the CDR3 is 14 residues. Trimming took 3 bases from V and 2 from J; bases not matched to a gene: 2. Germline-derived CDR1 and CDR2 are SGHNT and YYREEE (reference sequence). The chain's CDR3 is CASSSGQGNTEAFF. Here the CDR3 DNA reads TGTGCCAGCAGCTCGGGACAGGGCAACACTGAAGCTTTCTTT. Full variable domain (outside the CDR3, taken from reference TRBV5-4 and TRBJ1-1): ETGVTQSPTHLIKTRGQQVTLRCSSQSGHNTVSWYQQALGQGPQFIFQYYREEENGRGNFPPRFSGLQFPNYSSELNVNALELDDSALYLCASSSGQGNTEAFFGQGTRLTVV.

This sequence joins TRBV6-6 and TRBJ1-5, with D uncertain. Looked up from germline, CDR1 is MNHNY and CDR2 is SVGAGI (reference sequence). With 0 bases removed from V and 6 bases from J, the gap between germline ends came to 6 bases. The CDR3 totals 13 residues. CDR3 region: CASSYSSTQPQHF. The CDR3 DNA is TGTGCCAGCAGTTACTCATCGACTCAGCCCCAGCATTTT.